The rows below give T cell receptor beta chains drawn from one sample of a study of blood T cell repertoires in COVID-19. Clones were read by immunoSEQ multiplex PCR, and TCRdb kept only the in-frame ones, dropping some. The sample lists a few hundred thousand clones, 89% occurring once. What was sequenced was peripheral blood. The receptors originated from a woman in her twenties or thirties with COVID-19, enrolled during active disease. The CDR3 runs from the conserved cysteine through the conserved F or W. The D gene is left open where the match is weak.

d_gene	v_gene	CDR3aa
-	TRBV19	CASSIAQSSEQFF
-	TRBV3-1/TRBV3-2	CASSNPRGGTDTQYF
-	TRBV5-6	CASSLLTGDTNTEAFF
-	TRBV29-1	CSVEGRGQPNEQYF
TRBD1	TRBV4-1	CASSQADRDDTEAFF
TRBD1	TRBV7-9	CASMGQSGEQFF
-	TRBV7-9	CASSLGVQGINYGYTF
-	TRBV15	CATSRGGGARGYTF
TRBD1	TRBV2	CASSEILTGGQPQHF
TRBD1	TRBV15	CATSRFQGAYEQYF
-	TRBV6-5	CANRENSIHTEAFF
-	TRBV15	CATSRSWGVDKNIQYF
TRBD1	TRBV18	CASSQGTGTVNTEAFF
-	TRBV4-1	CASSRKGVTPPGELFF
-	TRBV18	CASSPRIDSTGELFF
-	TRBV7-9	CASSLGGDTEAFF